Listed below are T cell receptor beta chains from one sample, sequenced in a study of blood T cell repertoires in COVID-19. Sequenced by immunoSEQ multiplex PCR; TCRdb stores in-frame clones only, minus some. Among 150,000 to 200,000 clones, about 80% were seen once, and the ten largest hold roughly 7%. The sequenced material came from peripheral blood. These receptor sequences come from a woman between 35 and 50 years old with COVID-19, enrolled during active disease. Both conserved end residues are part of each CDR3. D genes are given only for firm matches. A clone size is listed for some rows: how often the clone was seen (once, few, many), or a class if it is expanded.

J gene,clone size,D gene,CDR3 length,V gene,CDR3 protein,CDR3 DNA
TRBJ1-6,-,TRBD1,17,TRBV27,CASGLDRGREFNSPLHF,TGTGCCAGCGGACTGGACAGGGGGCGGGAATTTAATTCACCCCTCCACTTT
TRBJ2-5,-,TRBD2,16,TRBV30,CAWNSGGALGQETQYF,TGTGCCTGGAATAGCGGGGGGGCCTTAGGACAAGAGACCCAGTACTTC
TRBJ1-2,-,-,13,TRBV30,CAWSALSLYGYTF,TGTGCCTGGAGTGCCTTGTCCCTCTATGGCTACACCTTC
TRBJ1-2,-,TRBD1,14,TRBV30,CAWSDGGQGYGYTF,TGTGCCTGGAGTGATGGGGGACAGGGGTATGGCTACACCTTC
TRBJ1-1,-,TRBD1,16,TRBV7-8,CASSGRDRGLDTEAFF,TGTGCCAGCAGCGGAAGGGACAGGGGGCTTGACACTGAAGCTTTCTTT
TRBJ1-1,-,TRBD1,16,TRBV7-9,CASSSGQGQMNTEAFF,TGTGCCAGCAGCTCCGGACAGGGACAAATGAACACTGAAGCTTTCTTT
TRBJ2-4,-,TRBD2,17,TRBV27,CASSLFGGSLAKNIQYF,TGTGCCAGCAGTTTATTCGGGGGGTCCCTAGCCAAAAACATTCAGTACTTC
TRBJ2-1,-,-,12,TRBV5-1,CASSLALGEQFF,TGCGCCAGCAGCTTGGCCCTCGGGGAGCAGTTCTTC
TRBJ2-7,once,-,13,TRBV12-3/TRBV12-4,CASSLRDTAEQYF,TGTGCCAGCAGTTTAAGGGACACCGCCGAGCAGTACTTC
TRBJ2-7,-,TRBD1,18,TRBV28,CASHPIRGFGTGASEQYF,TGTGCCAGCCATCCTATACGGGGGTTTGGGACAGGGGCAAGCGAGCAGTACTTC
TRBJ1-5,-,TRBD1,13,TRBV3-1/TRBV3-2,CASSQGQGWTQHF,TGTGCCAGCAGCCAAGGACAGGGTTGGACCCAGCATTTT
TRBJ2-3,-,-,15,TRBV27,CASSWVSQGADTQYF,TGTGCCAGCAGTTGGGTTTCTCAGGGCGCAGATACGCAGTATTTT
TRBJ1-2,few,TRBD1,16,TRBV6-5,CASSYRSGQGADGYTF,TGTGCCAGCAGTTACCGATCCGGACAGGGGGCGGATGGCTACACCTTC
TRBJ1-1,-,-,13,TRBV14,CASSQLRYTEAFF,TGTGCCAGCAGCCAACTTCGGTACACTGAAGCTTTCTTT
TRBJ1-1,-,-,12,TRBV3-1/TRBV3-2,CASRYGSTEAFF,TGTGCCAGCAGATACGGGAGCACTGAAGCTTTCTTT
TRBJ2-5,few,TRBD1,16,TRBV6-6,CASSLSGQGGQETQYF,TGTGCCAGCAGCCTCTCCGGACAGGGGGGCCAAGAGACCCAGTACTTC
TRBJ1-2,-,-,16,TRBV15,CATSKSGIGGLTGYTF,TGTGCCACCAGTAAGAGTGGAATTGGGGGACTAACGGGCTACACCTTC
TRBJ1-3,-,TRBD1,16,TRBV28,CASSFRLGQGGNTIYF,TGTGCCAGCAGTTTTAGGCTGGGACAGGGGGGGAACACCATATATTTT
TRBJ2-7,-,TRBD2,13,TRBV27,CASSFSRGNEQYF,TGTGCCAGCAGTTTCTCGCGGGGGAACGAGCAGTACTTC
TRBJ2-1,-,-,16,TRBV28,CASSSPSSGSRNEQFF,TGTGCCAGCAGTAGCCCCAGTTCCGGGAGTAGGAATGAGCAGTTCTTC
TRBJ2-5,few,-,14,TRBV6-6,CASSPGRGQETQYF,TGTGCCAGCAGTCCGGGTCGGGGCCAAGAGACCCAGTACTTC
TRBJ2-7,-,TRBD2,16,TRBV27,CASTFSGRARPYEQYF,TGTGCCAGCACTTTTAGCGGGAGGGCCAGACCCTACGAGCAGTACTTC
TRBJ1-2,-,-,13,TRBV12-3/TRBV12-4,CASSPGHNYGYTF,TGTGCCAGCAGTCCAGGGCATAACTATGGCTACACCTTC
TRBJ1-5,-,-,13,TRBV6-2/TRBV6-3,CASSYSMAQPQHF,TGTGCCAGCAGTTACTCGATGGCTCAGCCCCAGCATTTT
TRBJ1-5,few,-,17,TRBV4-1,CASSQDLPTPSNQPQHF,TGCGCCAGCAGCCAAGATCTCCCGACACCGAGCAATCAGCCCCAGCATTTT
TRBJ2-3,-,TRBD2,15,TRBV9,CASSVAGGITDTQYF,TGTGCCAGCAGCGTAGCGGGAGGGATCACAGATACGCAGTATTTT
TRBJ1-1,-,TRBD1,18,TRBV19,CASRDPGTGNSMNTEAFF,TGTGCCAGTAGAGATCCCGGGACAGGGAACAGTATGAACACTGAAGCTTTCTTT
TRBJ2-1,-,-,14,TRBV6-6,CASSFRAAYNEQFF,TGTGCCAGCAGTTTCAGGGCCGCCTACAATGAGCAGTTCTTC
TRBJ1-1,-,-,16,TRBV4-1,CASSPRLGVEDTEAFF,TGCGCCAGCAGCCCCCGACTCGGGGTTGAGGACACTGAAGCTTTCTTT
TRBJ2-5,-,-,12,TRBV7-9,CASSSSKETQYF,TGTGCCAGCAGCTCCTCTAAAGAGACCCAGTACTTC
TRBJ2-7,-,TRBD2,15,TRBV19,CASRFGLAVGYEQYF,TGTGCCAGTAGGTTCGGACTAGCGGTCGGTTACGAGCAGTACTTC
TRBJ1-2,-,TRBD1,15,TRBV3-1/TRBV3-2,CASSQVWTGEYGYTF,TGTGCCAGCAGCCAAGTATGGACAGGCGAATATGGCTACACCTTC
TRBJ2-1,-,-,18,TRBV27,CASSQTMALGPAVNEQFF,TGTGCCAGCAGTCAAACAATGGCGTTGGGGCCCGCGGTAAATGAGCAGTTCTTC
TRBJ2-7,-,-,14,TRBV7-9,CASSFLGRAYEQYF,TGTGCCAGCAGCTTTCTGGGCAGAGCCTACGAGCAGTACTTC
TRBJ1-5,-,-,12,TRBV6-5,CASRQGFQPQHF,TGTGCCAGCAGACAGGGATTTCAGCCCCAGCATTTT
TRBJ2-2,few,TRBD2,15,TRBV18,CASSRPSGRPGELFF,TGTGCCAGCTCACGTCCTAGCGGGAGACCCGGGGAGCTGTTTTTT
TRBJ1-2,-,-,15,TRBV19,CASSLGAGTNYGYTF,TGTGCCAGTAGTTTGGGGGCAGGCACTAACTATGGCTACACCTTC
TRBJ2-1,-,-,15,TRBV4-1,CASSQDGDLYNEQFF,TGCGCCAGCAGCCAAGACGGGGACTTATACAATGAGCAGTTCTTC
TRBJ1-6,-,TRBD1,14,TRBV6-5,CASKLGQDNSPLHF,TGTGCCAGCAAATTAGGACAGGATAATTCACCCCTCCACTTT
TRBJ2-1,once,-,15,TRBV2,CASLGRGPGADEQFF,TGTGCCAGCTTAGGCCGGGGACCAGGGGCGGATGAGCAGTTCTTC
TRBJ2-5,-,TRBD2,16,TRBV19,CASSISRSGGLETQYF,TGTGCCAGTAGCATTTCGAGGTCGGGGGGACTAGAGACCCAGTACTTC
TRBJ1-1,-,TRBD1,16,TRBV19,CASPLYRGREGTEAFF,TGTGCCAGTCCCCTCTACAGGGGAAGAGAGGGCACTGAAGCTTTCTTT
TRBJ1-1,-,TRBD1,13,TRBV10-3,CAIRRDRASEAFF,TGTGCCATCAGACGAGACAGGGCCTCTGAAGCTTTCTTT
TRBJ2-1,-,-,16,TRBV24-1,CATSGKQGSSYNEQFF,TGTGCCACCAGTGGTAAACAGGGAAGCTCCTACAATGAGCAGTTCTTC
TRBJ1-1,-,TRBD1,16,TRBV3-1/TRBV3-2,CASSRHDRGRRTEAFF,TGTGCCAGCAGCCGACACGACAGGGGGCGGAGGACTGAAGCTTTCTTT
TRBJ1-2,-,-,13,TRBV18,CASSSTRDYGYTF,TGTGCCAGCTCATCGACCAGGGACTATGGCTACACCTTC
TRBJ2-3,-,TRBD1,15,TRBV14,CASSRKGAVTDTQYF,TGTGCCAGCAGCCGAAAGGGGGCCGTTACAGATACGCAGTATTTT
TRBJ1-5,few,-,15,TRBV6-5,CASSYTAGADQPQHF,TGTGCCAGCAGTTATACGGCGGGCGCAGATCAGCCCCAGCATTTT